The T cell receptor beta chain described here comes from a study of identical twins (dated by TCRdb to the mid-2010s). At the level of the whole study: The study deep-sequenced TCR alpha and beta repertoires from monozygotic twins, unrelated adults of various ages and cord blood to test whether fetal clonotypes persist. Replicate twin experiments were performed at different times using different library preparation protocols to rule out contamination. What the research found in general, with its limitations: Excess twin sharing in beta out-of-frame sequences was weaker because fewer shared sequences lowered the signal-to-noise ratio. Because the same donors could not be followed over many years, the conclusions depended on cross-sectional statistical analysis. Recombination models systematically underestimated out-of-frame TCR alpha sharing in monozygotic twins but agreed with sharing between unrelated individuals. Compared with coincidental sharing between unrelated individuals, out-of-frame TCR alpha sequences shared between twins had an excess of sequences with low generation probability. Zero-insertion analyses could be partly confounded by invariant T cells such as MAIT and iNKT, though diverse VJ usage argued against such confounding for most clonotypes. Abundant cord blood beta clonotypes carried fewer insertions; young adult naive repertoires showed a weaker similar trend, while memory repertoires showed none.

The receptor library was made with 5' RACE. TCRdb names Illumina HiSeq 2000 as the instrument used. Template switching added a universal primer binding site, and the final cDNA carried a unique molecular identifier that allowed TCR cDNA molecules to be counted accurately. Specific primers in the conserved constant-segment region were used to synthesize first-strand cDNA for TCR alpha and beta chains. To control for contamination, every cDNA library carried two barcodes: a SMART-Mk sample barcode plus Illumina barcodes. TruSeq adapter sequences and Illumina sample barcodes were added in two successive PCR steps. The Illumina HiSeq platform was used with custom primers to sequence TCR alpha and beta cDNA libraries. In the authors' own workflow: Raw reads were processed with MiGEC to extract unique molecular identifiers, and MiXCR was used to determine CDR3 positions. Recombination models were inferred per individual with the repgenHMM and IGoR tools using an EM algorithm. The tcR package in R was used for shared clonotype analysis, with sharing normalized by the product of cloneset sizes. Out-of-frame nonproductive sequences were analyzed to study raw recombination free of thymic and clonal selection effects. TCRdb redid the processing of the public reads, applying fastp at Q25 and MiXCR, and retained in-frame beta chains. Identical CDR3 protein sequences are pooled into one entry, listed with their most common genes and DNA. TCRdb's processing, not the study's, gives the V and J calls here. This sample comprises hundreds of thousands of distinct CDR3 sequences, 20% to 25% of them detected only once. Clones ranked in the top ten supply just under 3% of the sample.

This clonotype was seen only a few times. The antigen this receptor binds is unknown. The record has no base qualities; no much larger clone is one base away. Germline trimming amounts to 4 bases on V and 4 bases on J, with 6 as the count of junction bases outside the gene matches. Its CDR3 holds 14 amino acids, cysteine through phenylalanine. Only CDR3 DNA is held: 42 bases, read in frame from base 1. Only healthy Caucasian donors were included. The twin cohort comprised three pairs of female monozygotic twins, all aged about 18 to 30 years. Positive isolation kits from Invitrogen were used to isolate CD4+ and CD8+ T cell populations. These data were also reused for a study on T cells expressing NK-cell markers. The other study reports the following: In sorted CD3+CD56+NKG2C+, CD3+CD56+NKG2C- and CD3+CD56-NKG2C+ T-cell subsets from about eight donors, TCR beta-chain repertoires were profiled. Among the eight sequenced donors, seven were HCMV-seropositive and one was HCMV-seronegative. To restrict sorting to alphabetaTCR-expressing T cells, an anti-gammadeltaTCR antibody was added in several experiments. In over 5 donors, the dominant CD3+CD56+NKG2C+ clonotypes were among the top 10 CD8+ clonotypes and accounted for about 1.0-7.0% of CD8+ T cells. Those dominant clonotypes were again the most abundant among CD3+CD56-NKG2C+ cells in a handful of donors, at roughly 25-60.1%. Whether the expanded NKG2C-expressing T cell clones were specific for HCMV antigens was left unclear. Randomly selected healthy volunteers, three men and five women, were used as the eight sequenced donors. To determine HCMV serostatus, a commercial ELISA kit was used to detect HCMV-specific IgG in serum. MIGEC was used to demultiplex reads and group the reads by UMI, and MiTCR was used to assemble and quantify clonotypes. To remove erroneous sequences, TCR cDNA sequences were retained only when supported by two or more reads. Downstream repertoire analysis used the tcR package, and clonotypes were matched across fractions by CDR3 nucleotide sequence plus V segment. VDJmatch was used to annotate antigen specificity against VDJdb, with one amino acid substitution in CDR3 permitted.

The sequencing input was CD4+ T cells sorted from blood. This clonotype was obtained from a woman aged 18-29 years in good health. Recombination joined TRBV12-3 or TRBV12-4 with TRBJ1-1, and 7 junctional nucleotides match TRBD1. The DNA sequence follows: TGTGCCAGCAGTTCCGGGACAGAGCGCACTGAAGCTTTCTTT. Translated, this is CASSSGTERTEAFF.